The 7 T cell receptor beta chains below were found in one sample sequenced in a study of CD8 T cell repertoires and HIV-1 epitope variants. TCRdb's copy holds only in-frame clones and misses some; the assay was immunoSEQ multiplex PCR. The table lists about 5,200 clones, roughly 60% of them singletons. The antigens for these receptors are not known. The sequenced sample consisted of cultured CD8+ T cells derived from PBMCs. These receptors originate from a male donor with HIV.

This clone was observed once. V usage is TRBV7-9 and J usage is TRBJ2-5; D unresolved. CDR1 SEHNR and CDR2 FQNEAQ come from the germline V gene (reference sequence). The CDR3 length is 13 residues. V lost 2 bases and J lost 2, with 6 bases in between. The CDR3 region has the DNA TGTGCCAGCAGCTTATCTCCTCAAGAGACCCAGTACTTC. This encodes CASSLSPQETQYF.

The sample holds a few counts of this clone. CDR3 residues: CASSLGYTGELFF. The CDR3 region has the DNA TGTGCCAGCAGCCTAGGGTACACCGGGGAGCTGTTTTTT. V is TRBV11-3 and J is TRBJ2-2; D remains ambiguous. V dropped 5 bases and J dropped 3 bases, with 7 bases sitting between them. CDR1 and CDR2 from the germline V gene are SGHNT and YENEEA. This CDR3 has 13 amino acids.

In its sample, this clone was seen a few times. The chain couples TRBV4-2 to TRBJ2-1; unclear D gene. The CDR3 is 11 amino acids. The V gene lost 2 bases and the J gene lost 5 bases, with 1 base spanning the gap. Germline V gene sequence: CDR1 LGHNA, CDR2 YNFKEQ. The CDR3 loop is CASSQNNEQFF. Written as DNA, the CDR3 is TGTGCCAGCAGCCAAAACAATGAGCAGTTCTTC.

The chain uses TRBV2 and TRBJ2-1; 10 bases are a match to TRBD2. The V segment lost 7 bases and the J segment 4 bases; nucleotides outside the gene matches: 4. There are 14 residues in the CDR3. Germline loops: CDR1 SNHLY, CDR2 FYNNEI. The CDR3 is CASKMTSGYNEQFF. The CDR3 DNA follows: TGTGCCAGCAAGATGACTAGCGGGTACAATGAGCAGTTCTTC.

The chain links TRBV6-5 to TRBJ2-3; 9 positions match TRBD2. Trimming cost V 2 bases and J 2 bases; bases outside gene matches: 2. The CDR3 contains 15 residues. Per the germline V gene, CDR1 is MNHEY and CDR2 is SVGAGI. The CDR3 loop reads CASSYTSGFTDTQYF. In nucleotides, the CDR3 is TGTGCCAGCAGTTACACTAGCGGGTTCACAGATACGCAGTATTTT.

This chain uses TRBV7-2 with TRBJ2-5; tentative D call: TRBD2 (5 bases). The CDR3 is 14 residues long. Germline lookup yields CDR1 SGHTA and CDR2 FQGNSA. Trimming removed 1 base at V and 5 bases at J, with 11 bases between. The CDR3 here is CASSLERGSETQYF. The CDR3 DNA follows: TGTGCCAGCAGCTTAGAACGGGGTAGTGAGACCCAGTACTTC.

V is TRBV7-2 and J is TRBJ1-5; the match to TRBD1 covers 8 bases. CDR3 size: 15 residues. Germline V CDR1 and CDR2: SGHTA, FQGNSA. The V and J ends lost 1 base and 7 bases, in that order; junction bases with no gene match: 6. CDR3 protein: CASSLVQGAGQPQHF. CDR3 coding DNA: TGTGCCAGCAGCTTAGTGCAGGGGGCCGGGCAGCCCCAGCATTTT.